This record looks at one TCR beta chain sequence and its context. The hyperthyroidism patients, aged 18 to 65, had been newly diagnosed, with under 2 months' duration. Serum thyroxine and TRAb, along with clinical symptoms, thyroid ultrasound and orbital computed tomography, were what diagnosis relied on. The data were taken from a study of Graves' ophthalmopathy and Graves' hyperthyroidism. Amplification from RNA transcripts yielded the TCR beta CDR3 regions. The workflow started with a first-round RT-PCR run with HTBI primers and then moved on to a second-round multiplex PCR. Using its own MiXCR run on the multiplex PCR reads, TCRdb lists one record per CDR3 protein. The sample lists about 1.2 million distinct CDR3 sequences, around a third occurring once. From germline, CDR1 is LNHDA and CDR2 SQIVND (reference sequence). CDR3 length: 14 amino acids. Trimming took 6 bases from V and 0 from J, leaving 12 bases between them.

The genes are TRBV19 and TRBJ2-7; D uncertain. The clonotype was recovered from an adult man with Graves' hyperthyroidism. Sequenced material: peripheral blood or thyroid tissue (not recorded which). The CDR3 bases are TGTGCCAGTAGGACCCGACCGAGCTCCTACGAGCAGTACTTC. Translation: CASRTRPSSYEQYF.